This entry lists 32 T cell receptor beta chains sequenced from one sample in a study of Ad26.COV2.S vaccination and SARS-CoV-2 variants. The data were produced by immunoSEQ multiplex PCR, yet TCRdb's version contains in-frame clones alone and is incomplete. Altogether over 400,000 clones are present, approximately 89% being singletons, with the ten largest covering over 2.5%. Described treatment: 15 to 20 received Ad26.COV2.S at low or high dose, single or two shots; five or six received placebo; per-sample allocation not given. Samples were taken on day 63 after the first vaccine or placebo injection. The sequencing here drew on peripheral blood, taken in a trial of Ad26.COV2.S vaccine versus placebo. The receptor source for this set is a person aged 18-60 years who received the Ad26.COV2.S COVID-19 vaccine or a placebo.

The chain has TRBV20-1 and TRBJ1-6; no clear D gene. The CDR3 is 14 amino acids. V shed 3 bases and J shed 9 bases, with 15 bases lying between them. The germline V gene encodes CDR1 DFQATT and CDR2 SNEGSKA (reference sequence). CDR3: CSASRGPPGSPLHF. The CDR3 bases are TGCAGTGCTAGTCGAGGTCCGCCTGGTTCACCCCTCCACTTT.

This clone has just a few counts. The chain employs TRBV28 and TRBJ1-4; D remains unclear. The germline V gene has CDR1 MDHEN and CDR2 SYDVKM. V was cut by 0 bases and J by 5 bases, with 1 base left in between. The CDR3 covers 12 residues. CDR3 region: CASSLWNEKLFF. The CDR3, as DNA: TGTGCCAGCAGTTTATGGAATGAAAAACTGTTTTTT.

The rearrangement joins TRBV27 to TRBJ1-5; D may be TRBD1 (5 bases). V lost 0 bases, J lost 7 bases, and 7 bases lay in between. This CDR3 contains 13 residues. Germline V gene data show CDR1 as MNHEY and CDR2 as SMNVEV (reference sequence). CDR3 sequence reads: CASSLSGEQPQHF. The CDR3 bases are TGTGCCAGCAGTTTATCGGGGGAGCAGCCCCAGCATTTT.

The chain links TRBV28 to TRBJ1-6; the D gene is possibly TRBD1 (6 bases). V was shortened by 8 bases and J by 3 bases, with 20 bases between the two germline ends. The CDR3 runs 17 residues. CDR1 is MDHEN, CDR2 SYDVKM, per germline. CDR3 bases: TGTGCCAGCGGTGTGTCCATAAAACAGGGCTATAATTCACCCCTCCACTTT. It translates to CASGVSIKQGYNSPLHF.

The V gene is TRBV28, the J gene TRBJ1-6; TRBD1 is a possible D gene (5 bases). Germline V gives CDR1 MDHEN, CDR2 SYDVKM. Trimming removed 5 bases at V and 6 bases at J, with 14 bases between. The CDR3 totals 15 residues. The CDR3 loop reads CASSPVGQTNSPLHF. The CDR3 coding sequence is TGTGCCAGCAGTCCCGTTGGACAAACTAATTCACCCCTCCACTTT.

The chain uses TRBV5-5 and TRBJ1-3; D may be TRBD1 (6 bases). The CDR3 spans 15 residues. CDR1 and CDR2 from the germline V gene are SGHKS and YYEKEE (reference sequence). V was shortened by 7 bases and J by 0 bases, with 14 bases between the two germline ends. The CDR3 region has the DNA TGTGCCAGCGGAAGGGGGACAAACTCTGGAAACACCATATATTTT. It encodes CASGRGTNSGNTIYF.

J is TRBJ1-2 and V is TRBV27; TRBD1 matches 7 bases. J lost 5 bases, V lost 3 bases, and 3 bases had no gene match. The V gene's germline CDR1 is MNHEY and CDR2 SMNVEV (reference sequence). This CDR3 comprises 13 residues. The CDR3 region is CASSLAGGYGYTF. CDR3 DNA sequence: TGTGCCAGCAGTTTGGCAGGGGGATATGGCTACACCTTC.

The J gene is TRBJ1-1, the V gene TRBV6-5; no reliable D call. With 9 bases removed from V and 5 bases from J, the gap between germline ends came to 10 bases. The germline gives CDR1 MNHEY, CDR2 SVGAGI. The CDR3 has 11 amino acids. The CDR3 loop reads CARVKGTEAFF. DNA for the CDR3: TGTGCCAGAGTTAAAGGGACTGAAGCTTTCTTT.

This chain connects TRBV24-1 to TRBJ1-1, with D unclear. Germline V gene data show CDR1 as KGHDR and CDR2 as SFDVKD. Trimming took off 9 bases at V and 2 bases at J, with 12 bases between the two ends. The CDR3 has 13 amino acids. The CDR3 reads CATRSAANTEAFF. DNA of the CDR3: TGTGCCACCCGCTCGGCAGCTAACACTGAAGCTTTCTTT.

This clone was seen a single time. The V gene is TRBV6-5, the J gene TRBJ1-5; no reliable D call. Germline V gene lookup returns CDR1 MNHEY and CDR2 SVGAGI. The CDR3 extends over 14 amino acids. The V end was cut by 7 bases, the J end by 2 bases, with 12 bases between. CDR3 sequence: CASTERTGNQPQHF. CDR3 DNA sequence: TGTGCCAGCACCGAACGCACAGGCAATCAGCCCCAGCATTTT.

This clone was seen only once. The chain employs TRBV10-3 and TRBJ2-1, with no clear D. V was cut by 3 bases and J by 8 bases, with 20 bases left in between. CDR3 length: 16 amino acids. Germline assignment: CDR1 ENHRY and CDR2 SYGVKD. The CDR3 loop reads CAISDTTRAPTHEQFF. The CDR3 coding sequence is TGTGCCATCAGTGATACGACACGGGCCCCGACCCATGAGCAGTTCTTC.

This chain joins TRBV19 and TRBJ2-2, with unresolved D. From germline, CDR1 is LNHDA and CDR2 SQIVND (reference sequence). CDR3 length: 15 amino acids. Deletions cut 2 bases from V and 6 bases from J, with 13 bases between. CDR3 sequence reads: CASSILAILAGELFF. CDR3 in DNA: TGTGCCAGTAGTATATTGGCTATCCTAGCCGGGGAGCTGTTTTTT.

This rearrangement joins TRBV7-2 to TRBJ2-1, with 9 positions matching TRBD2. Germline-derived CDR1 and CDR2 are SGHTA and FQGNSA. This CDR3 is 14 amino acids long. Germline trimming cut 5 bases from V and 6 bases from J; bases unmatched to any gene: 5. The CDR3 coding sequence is TGTGCCAGCAGCACGGGGACTAGCAGCAATGAGCAGTTCTTC. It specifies CASSTGTSSNEQFF.

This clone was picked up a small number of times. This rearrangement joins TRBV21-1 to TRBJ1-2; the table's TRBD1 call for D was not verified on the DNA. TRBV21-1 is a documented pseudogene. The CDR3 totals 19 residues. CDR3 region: CASSKVSVPCGLLDYGYTF. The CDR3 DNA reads TGTGCCAGCAGCAAAGTCTCGGTCCCCTGTGGGCTGCTGGACTATGGCTACACCTTC.

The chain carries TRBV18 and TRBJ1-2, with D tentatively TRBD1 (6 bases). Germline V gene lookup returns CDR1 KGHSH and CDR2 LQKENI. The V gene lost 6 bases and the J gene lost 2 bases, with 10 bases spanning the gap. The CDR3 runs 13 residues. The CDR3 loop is CASSSGQNYGYTF. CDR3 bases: TGTGCCAGCTCCTCGGGACAAAACTATGGCTACACCTTC.

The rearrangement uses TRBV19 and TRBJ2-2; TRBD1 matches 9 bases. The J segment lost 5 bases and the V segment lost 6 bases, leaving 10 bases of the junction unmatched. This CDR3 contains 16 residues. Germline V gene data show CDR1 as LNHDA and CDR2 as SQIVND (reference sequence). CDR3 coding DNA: TGTGCCAGTAGCTTAACAGGGGGCTTCATGACCGGGGAGCTGTTTTTT. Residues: CASSLTGGFMTGELFF.

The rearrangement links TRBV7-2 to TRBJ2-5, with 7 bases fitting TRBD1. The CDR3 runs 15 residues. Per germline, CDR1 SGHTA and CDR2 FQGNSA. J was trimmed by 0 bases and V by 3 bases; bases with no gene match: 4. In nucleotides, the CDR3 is TGTGCCAGCAGCTTTAACAGGGGTGACCAAGAGACCCAGTACTTC. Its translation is CASSFNRGDQETQYF.

In nucleotides, the CDR3 is TGTGCCAGTAAATTCGGGGGGCTGAACACTGAAGCTTTCTTT. Its protein product is CASKFGGLNTEAFF. This chain connects TRBV19 to TRBJ1-1, with D perhaps matching TRBD1 (6 bases). Germline assignment: CDR1 LNHDA and CDR2 SQIVND (reference sequence). Trimming removed 7 bases from V and 0 bases from J, with 12 bases in between. This CDR3 comprises 14 residues.

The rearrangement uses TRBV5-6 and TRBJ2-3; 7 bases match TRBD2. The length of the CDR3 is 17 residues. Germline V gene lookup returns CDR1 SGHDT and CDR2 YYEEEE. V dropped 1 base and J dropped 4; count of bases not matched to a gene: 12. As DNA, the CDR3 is TGTGCCAGCAGCTTGAGGGAACTAGCGTGGGGGGCAGATACGCAGTATTTT. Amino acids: CASSLRELAWGADTQYF.

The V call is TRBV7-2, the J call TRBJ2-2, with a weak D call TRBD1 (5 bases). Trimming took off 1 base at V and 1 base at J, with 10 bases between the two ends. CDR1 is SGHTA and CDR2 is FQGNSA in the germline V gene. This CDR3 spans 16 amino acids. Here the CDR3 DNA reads TGTGCCAGCAGCTTAGGAGCAGGGTTGAACACCGGGGAGCTGTTTTTT. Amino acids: CASSLGAGLNTGELFF.

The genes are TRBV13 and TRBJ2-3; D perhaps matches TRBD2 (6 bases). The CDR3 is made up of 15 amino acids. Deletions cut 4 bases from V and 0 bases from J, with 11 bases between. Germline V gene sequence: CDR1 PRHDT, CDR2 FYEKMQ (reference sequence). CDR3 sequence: CASSSTSRSTDTQYF. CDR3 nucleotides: TGTGCCAGCAGCTCTACTAGCAGAAGCACAGATACGCAGTATTTT.

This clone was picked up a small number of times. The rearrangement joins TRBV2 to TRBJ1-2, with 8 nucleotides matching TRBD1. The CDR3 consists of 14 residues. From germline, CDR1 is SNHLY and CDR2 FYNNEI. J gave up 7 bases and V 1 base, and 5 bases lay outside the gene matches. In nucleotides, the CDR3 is TGTGCCAGCAGTGAAGTCGGGGGGACAGGTGGCTACACCTTC. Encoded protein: CASSEVGGTGGYTF.

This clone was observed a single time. CDR3 in amino acids: CASRRGDRGPGELFF. For the CDR3, the DNA is TGTGCCAGCAGACGGGGAGACAGGGGGCCCGGGGAGCTGTTTTTT. The gene calls are TRBV7-9 and TRBJ2-2; 10 bases are shared with TRBD1. V lost 6 bases to trimming and J lost 6 bases; unmatched junction nucleotides: 7. CDR1 is SEHNR and CDR2 is FQNEAQ in the germline V gene (reference sequence). This CDR3 comprises 15 residues. Based on the CDR3 plus reference TRBV7-9 and TRBJ2-2, the full variable domain is DTGVSQNPRHKITKRGQNVTFRCDPISEHNRLYWYRQTLGQGPEFLTYFQNEAQLEKSRLLSDRFSAERPKGSFSTLEIQRTEQGDSAMYLCASRRGDRGPGELFFGEGSRLTVL.

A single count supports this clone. The CDR3: CASKGIRQNYGYTF. The DNA of the CDR3 is TGTGCCAGCAAGGGGATCCGACAGAACTATGGCTACACCTTC. The V call is TRBV2, the J call TRBJ1-2, with a possible D match to TRBD1 (5 bases). CDR1 is SNHLY, CDR2 FYNNEI, per germline. Trimming stripped 7 bases from V and 2 bases from J, with 14 bases between. The CDR3 is 14 amino acids.

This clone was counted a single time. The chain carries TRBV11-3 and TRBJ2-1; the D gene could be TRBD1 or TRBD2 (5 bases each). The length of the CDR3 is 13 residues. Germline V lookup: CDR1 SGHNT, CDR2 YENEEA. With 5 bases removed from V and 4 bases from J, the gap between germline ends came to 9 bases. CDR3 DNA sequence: TGTGCCAGCAGCCCGGGACGTTACAATGAGCAGTTCTTC. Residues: CASSPGRYNEQFF.

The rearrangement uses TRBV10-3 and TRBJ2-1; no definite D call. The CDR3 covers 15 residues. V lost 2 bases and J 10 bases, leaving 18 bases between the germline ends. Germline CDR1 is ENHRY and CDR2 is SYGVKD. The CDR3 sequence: CAISEPGRKSEEQFF. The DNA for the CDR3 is TGTGCCATCAGTGAGCCCGGGCGCAAGAGCGAGGAGCAGTTCTTC.

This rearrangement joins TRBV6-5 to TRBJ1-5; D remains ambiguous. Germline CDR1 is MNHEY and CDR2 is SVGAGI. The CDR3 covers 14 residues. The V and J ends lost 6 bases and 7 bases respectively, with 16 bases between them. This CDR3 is CASRRTDTRQPQHF. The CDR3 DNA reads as TGTGCCAGCAGACGAACCGACACCCGGCAGCCCCAGCATTTT.

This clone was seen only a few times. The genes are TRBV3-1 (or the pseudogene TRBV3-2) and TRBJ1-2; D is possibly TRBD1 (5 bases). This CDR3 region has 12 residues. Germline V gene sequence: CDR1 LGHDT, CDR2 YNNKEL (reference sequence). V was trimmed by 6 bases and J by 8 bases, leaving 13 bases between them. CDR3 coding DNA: TGTGCCAGCAGGGGGGACGGCGGAGGCTACACCTTC. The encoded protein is CASRGDGGGYTF.

CDR3 protein: CATRQGIKTQYF. The CDR3 nucleotides are TGTGCCACCCGACAAGGGATAAAGACCCAGTACTTC. The chain joins TRBV6-5 to TRBJ2-5; D remains ambiguous. CDR3 length: 12 residues. Germline V gene data show CDR1 as MNHEY and CDR2 as SVGAGI. Trimming removed 10 bases from V and 6 bases from J, with 15 bases in between.

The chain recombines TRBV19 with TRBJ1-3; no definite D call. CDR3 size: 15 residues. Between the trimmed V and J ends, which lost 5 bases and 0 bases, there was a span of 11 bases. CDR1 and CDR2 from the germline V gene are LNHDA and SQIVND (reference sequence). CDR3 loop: CASSVDSSSGNTIYF. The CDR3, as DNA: TGTGCCAGTAGTGTGGACTCCAGCTCTGGAAACACCATATATTTT.

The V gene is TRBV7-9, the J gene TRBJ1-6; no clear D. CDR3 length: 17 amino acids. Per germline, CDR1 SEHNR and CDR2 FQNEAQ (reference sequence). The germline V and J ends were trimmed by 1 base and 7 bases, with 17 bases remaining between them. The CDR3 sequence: CASSLGTEQQGNSPLHF. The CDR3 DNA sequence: TGTGCCAGCAGCTTAGGAACGGAACAACAAGGGAATTCACCCCTCCACTTT.

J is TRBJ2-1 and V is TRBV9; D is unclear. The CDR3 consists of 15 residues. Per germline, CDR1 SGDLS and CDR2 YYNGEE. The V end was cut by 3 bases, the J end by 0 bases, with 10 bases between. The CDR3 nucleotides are TGTGCCAGCAGCGGTGGTCTCCCCTCCTACAATGAGCAGTTCTTC. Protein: CASSGGLPSYNEQFF.